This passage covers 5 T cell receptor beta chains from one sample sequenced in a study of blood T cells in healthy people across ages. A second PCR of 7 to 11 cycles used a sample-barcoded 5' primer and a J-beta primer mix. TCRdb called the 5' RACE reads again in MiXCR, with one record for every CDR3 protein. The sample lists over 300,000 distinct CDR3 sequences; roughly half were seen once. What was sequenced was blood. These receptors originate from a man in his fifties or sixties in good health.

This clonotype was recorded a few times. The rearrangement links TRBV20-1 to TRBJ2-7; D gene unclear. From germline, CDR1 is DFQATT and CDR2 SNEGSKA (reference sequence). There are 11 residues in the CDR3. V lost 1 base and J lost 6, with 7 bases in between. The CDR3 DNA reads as TGCAGTGCTAGAGTGGGTGGCGAGCAGTACTTC. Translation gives CSARVGGEQYF.

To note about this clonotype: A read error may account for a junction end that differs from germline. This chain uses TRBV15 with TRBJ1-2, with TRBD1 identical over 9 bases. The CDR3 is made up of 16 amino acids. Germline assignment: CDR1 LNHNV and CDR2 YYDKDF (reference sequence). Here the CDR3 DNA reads TGTGCCACCAGCAGGGAGACAGGGGGAAAGGGATATGACTACACCTTC. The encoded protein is CATSRETGGKGYDYTF.

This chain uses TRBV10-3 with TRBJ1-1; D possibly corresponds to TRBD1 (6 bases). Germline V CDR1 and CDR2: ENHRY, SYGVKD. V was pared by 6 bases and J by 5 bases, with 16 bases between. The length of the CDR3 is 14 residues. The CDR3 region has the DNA TGTGCCATCAGAGAACGACAGGAGAGTACTGAAGCTTTCTTT. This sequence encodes CAIRERQESTEAFF.

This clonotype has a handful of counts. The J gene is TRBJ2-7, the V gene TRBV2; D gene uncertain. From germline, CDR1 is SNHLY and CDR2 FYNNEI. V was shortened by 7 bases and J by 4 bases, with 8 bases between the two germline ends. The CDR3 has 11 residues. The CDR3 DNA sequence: TGTGCCAGCACCGCGAAGTACGAGCAGTACTTC. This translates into CASTAKYEQYF.

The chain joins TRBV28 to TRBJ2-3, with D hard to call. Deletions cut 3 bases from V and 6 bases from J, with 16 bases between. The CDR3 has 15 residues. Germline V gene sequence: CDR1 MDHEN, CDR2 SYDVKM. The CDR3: CASSFGPTSRDTQYF. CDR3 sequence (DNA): TGTGCCAGCAGTTTCGGACCGACATCGCGGGATACGCAGTATTTT.